This T cell receptor beta chain was identified during a study of somatic mutations in cytotoxic T cells in rheumatoid arthritis. Study background: Peripheral blood samples of 30 ml EDTA were taken from patients directly after diagnosis and before treatment. The authors flow-sorted some V beta antibody-stained T-cell populations at nearly 100% purity, including V beta1+ cells that they sequenced for TCRB.

Concerning this clone: As yet, its antigen is unknown.

Libraries were prepared by immunoSEQ multiplex PCR; TCRdb keeps only in-frame clonotypes and omits some of them. The table records under 5,500 clones, about three quarters of them present only once. Study results and caveats: Healthy controls did not share the age-linked increase in CD8+ clonality seen in rheumatoid arthritis patients.

CDR3 length: 14 amino acids. Germline assignment: CDR1 MDHEN and CDR2 SYDVKM. The ends lost 3 bases at V and 6 bases at J; junction bases unmatched: 4. The specimen sequenced was CD8+ T cells sorted from blood. The origin of this receptor is a man aged 65 to 79 with rheumatoid arthritis. The genes are TRBV28 and TRBJ1-4; TRBD1 matches 7 bases. In DNA, the CDR3 is TGTGCCAGCAGTTTTGGCAGGGGGTATGAAAAACTGTTTTTT. Amino acid sequence: CASSFGRGYEKLFF.